This is a list of T cell receptor beta chains from one sample in a study of T cells after yellow fever vaccination. One entry per CDR3 protein, called by TCRdb with MiXCR from the 5' RACE reads. Among about 350,000 distinct CDR3 sequences, roughly 3.9% were seen once, and the ten largest hold just under 25%. This sample comprised PBMCs, obtained 5 days after the yellow fever booster vaccination. These receptors all stem from a man aged 18 to 35 who received the YFV17D yellow fever vaccine. The conserved cysteine and the conserved F or W are not part of the CDR3 here. Expanded clones are given a class, and other clones once, few, many or no size at all.

V gene,clone size,CDR3 protein
TRBV11-2,-,ASSPDRGAEQY
TRBV4-2,-,ASSPGDKEPQH
TRBV13,few,ASSSSENTGELF
TRBV9,few,ASSVASRPNTGELF
TRBV15,-,ATRRDRGLSPLH
TRBV5-5,many,ASSIQGFNSPLH
TRBV5-1,few,ASSFPKGYDTGELF
TRBV5-5,many,ASSQAVNSYNEQF
TRBV20-1,few,SANQGSANTEAF
TRBV6-5,many,ASSSTGAGVGYT
TRBV5-4,few,ASSRDAKNEKLF
TRBV6-1,few,ASSLQRSGANVLT
TRBV20-1,many,SARVLASEGKLF
TRBV29-1,-,SVPAEGASLGANQPQH
TRBV4-1,few,ASSHASAGPGNQPQH
TRBV9,-,ASSVGGGTYGYT
TRBV29-1,few,SVDIGTGNPHEQF
TRBV7-8,many,ASSPGTDRVTDTQY
TRBV20-1,many,SASKAGAYQETQY
TRBV18,few,ASSPTGGAYEQY
TRBV29-1,few,SVRQGSNQPQH
TRBV4-1,-,ASSHPGQRGYNEQF
TRBV6-5,few,ASSRRQVYNSPLH
TRBV5-1,-,ASSLAISSGEDTQY
TRBV2,-,ATRRGEGTEAF
TRBV20-1,few,SASWTGEETQY
TRBV27,many,ASSPGPATEAF
TRBV7-6,many,ASSFFSIDRAWNYGYT
TRBV7-2,many,ASSLAQGAPLH
TRBV29-1,many,SVLKGINEQF
TRBV6-5,-,ASSYSTGGYT
TRBV7-9,many,ASSLLPDNEQF
TRBV3-1,few,ASSQEGSGGTHSTDTQY
TRBV6-5,-,ASRRGQGREKLF
TRBV4-1,-,ASSQGPGGNSPLH
TRBV2,few,ASSTLGEDEKLF
TRBV3-1,-,ASSQPMGDYNEQF
TRBV20-1,many,SARDPGSIYNEQF
TRBV6-6,few,ASIQTGLAGGPEGYQETQY
TRBV21-1,few,ASSKGATAEAF
TRBV4-1,few,ASSRTGGRGGELF
TRBV5-1,few,ASSWTGEVTDTQY